Each of the 30 T cell receptor beta chains below was sequenced from the same sample in a study of post-analysis software for immune sequencing data. General study points: Relative to controls, patients had 5 or 6 TRBV segments at higher frequency, with TRBV5-6, TRBV5-1 and TRBV20-1 among these.

Their cognate antigens are unknown. TCR beta cDNA libraries included unique molecular identifiers. TCRdb reanalysed the PCR reads using MiXCR and keeps one entry per CDR3 protein. The sample has some 240,000 distinct CDR3 sequences; 35% to 40% are singletons. Input material: blood. The source of these receptors is a girl aged 10-17 years with multiple sclerosis.

The sample holds many counts of this clonotype. V is TRBV4-1 and J is TRBJ2-1, with no clear D. Trimming stripped 0 bases from V and 8 bases from J, with 11 bases between. The CDR3 has 14 residues. Germline V CDR1 and CDR2: MGHRA, YSYEKL. CDR3 region: CASSQDLIPYEQFF. The CDR3 nucleotides read TGCGCCAGCAGCCAAGACCTTATCCCGTATGAGCAGTTCTTC.

Many counts were recorded for this clonotype. J is TRBJ2-5 and V is TRBV30; the D is unclear. V gave up 0 bases and J gave up 0 bases, with 5 bases separating them. Germline V lookup: CDR1 GTSNPN, CDR2 SVGIG (reference sequence). The CDR3 is 13 amino acids. The CDR3 bases are TGTGCCTGGAGTGTTTCGTACCAAGAGACCCAGTACTTC. Translated: CAWSVSYQETQYF.

In nucleotides, the CDR3 is TGTGCCAGCAGTTATCAGGTTCTGAGGGGTTACGAGCAGTACTTC. Translation: CASSYQVLRGYEQYF. The gene calls are TRBV6-2 or TRBV6-3 and TRBJ2-1; D may correspond to TRBD1 or TRBD2 (5 bases each). Near its end, the DNA agrees better with TRBJ2-7, so the J call may be wrong. Germline CDR1 MNHEY, CDR2 SVGEGT. This CDR3 has 15 residues.

The rearrangement joins TRBV4-1 to TRBJ1-5; D ambiguous. Trimming pared 5 bases from V and 7 bases from J, leaving 15 bases between. The CDR3 has 14 residues. Per the germline V gene, CDR1 is MGHRA and CDR2 is YSYEKL. The CDR3 is CASSSSGQFQPQHF. The CDR3 nucleotides are TGCGCCAGCAGCTCCAGCGGCCAGTTCCAGCCCCAGCATTTT.

This chain connects TRBV21-1 to TRBJ1-5. TRBV21-1 is a known pseudogene. The CDR3 consists of 13 residues. The CDR3 region has the DNA TGTGCCAGCAGCAAAGGGGTCCGTTTTGTCCAGCATTTT. Its translation: CASSKGVRFVQHF.

V is TRBV6-5 and J is TRBJ1-6, with D unresolved. Trimming removed 4 bases at V and 3 bases at J, with 7 bases between. Germline V gene data show CDR1 as MNHEY and CDR2 as SVGAGI. CDR3 size: 14 residues. The CDR3 protein is CASSSGNYNSPLHF. The CDR3 nucleotides read TGTGCCAGCAGTTCGGGAAACTATAATTCACCCCTCCACTTT.

This clonotype occurred a few times. V gene TRBV3-1 combines with J gene TRBJ2-4; a weak D match, TRBD1 (6 bases). Trimming took 4 bases from V and 6 from J, leaving 16 bases between them. In germline, CDR1 is LGHDT, CDR2 YNNKEL (reference sequence). The CDR3 consists of 15 residues. CDR3 loop: CASSLNRVRRNIQYF. Here the CDR3 DNA reads TGTGCCAGCAGCCTCAACAGGGTGAGGAGAAACATTCAGTACTTC.

As regards this clonotype: This may come from a read error, since a much larger clone is one base off. CDR3 protein: CASSQGGGQPYF. CDR3 DNA sequence: TGTGCCAGCAGCCAAGGAGGAGGGCAGCCGTACTTC. The chain carries TRBV3-1 and TRBJ2-5, with a tentative D call TRBD2 (6 bases). V gave up 1 base and J gave up 13 bases, with 13 bases separating them. The CDR3 contains 12 residues. Germline V gene data show CDR1 as LGHDT and CDR2 as YNNKEL (reference sequence).

The rearrangement joins TRBV6-6 to TRBJ1-5, with D tentatively TRBD1 (5 bases). In germline, CDR1 is MNHNY, CDR2 SVGAGI (reference sequence). Trimming left V 5 bases short and J 4 bases short, with 15 bases between. This CDR3 is 15 amino acids long. The CDR3 DNA is TGTGCCAGCAGTGCGGGGGTTTCGGGGAATCAGCCCCAGCATTTT. Protein product: CASSAGVSGNQPQHF.

This clonotype appeared many times. The chain combines TRBV5-1 with TRBJ1-2, with 7 bases lining up with TRBD1. V shed 5 bases and J 4 bases; nucleotides not matched to a gene: 8. CDR3 length: 14 amino acids. Germline CDR1 SGHRS, CDR2 YFSETQ. The CDR3 DNA reads as TGCGCCAGCAGAACGGAGACAGGGCCCTATGGCTACACCTTC. Translated: CASRTETGPYGYTF. The full variable domain, rest sourced from reference TRBV5-1 and TRBJ1-2, is KAGVTQTPRYLIKTRGQQVTLSCSPISGHRSVSWYQQTPGQGLQFLFEYFSETQRNKGNFPGRFSGRQFSNSRSEMNVSTLELGDSALYLCASRTETGPYGYTFGSGTRLTVV.

Note on this clonotype: A much bigger clone sits one base away, suggesting this may be a read error. The rearrangement links TRBV27 to TRBJ2-1, with D maybe TRBD2 (5 bases). CDR1 is MNHEY and CDR2 is SMNVEV in the germline V gene (reference sequence). This CDR3 has 15 residues. V was clipped by 6 bases and J by 4 bases, with 16 bases between them. This CDR3 is CASSKSGKAYNEQFF. CDR3 DNA sequence: TGTGCCAGCAGCAAGAGCGGCAAGGCATACAATGAGCAGTTCTTC.

Points on this clonotype: It may be a read error: a sequence one base away is much more abundant. This rearrangement joins TRBV7-2 to TRBJ2-1; TRBD2 is a possible D gene (6 bases). The CDR3 runs to 15 residues. V was trimmed by 5 bases and J by 0 bases, leaving 11 bases between them. Germline loops: CDR1 SGHTA, CDR2 FQGNSA. The CDR3 region is CASSRDGGSYNEQFF. CDR3 coding DNA: TGTGCCAGCAGCCGGGACGGGGGCTCCTACAATGAGCAGTTCTTC.

Note on this clonotype: Being one base from a much bigger clone, this may be a read error. CDR3 sequence: CATSRASGRAPYNEQYF. The CDR3 nucleotides are TGTGCCACCAGCAGAGCTAGCGGGAGGGCCCCCTACAATGAGCAGTACTTC. The V gene is TRBV15, the J gene TRBJ2-7, with 12 bases identical to TRBD2. CDR3 length: 17 residues. Per germline, CDR1 LNHNV and CDR2 YYDKDF (reference sequence). The junction had 11 bases not matched to a gene; V was cut back by 1 base and J by 7 bases.

The chain joins TRBV5-1 to TRBJ1-1; D is possibly TRBD1 (5 bases). Germline V lookup: CDR1 SGHRS, CDR2 YFSETQ. V lost 0 bases to trimming and J lost 4 bases, with 10 bases between them. The CDR3 loop spans 14 amino acids. CDR3 sequence: CASSLGQRGTEAFF. The CDR3 bases are TGCGCCAGCAGCTTGGGACAGCGGGGCACTGAAGCTTTCTTT.

This clonotype was detected only once. The gene calls are TRBV20-1 and TRBJ1-1; perhaps TRBD1 as D (6 bases). CDR1 and CDR2 (germline): DFQATT, SNEGSKA (reference sequence). The CDR3 runs to 13 residues. CDR3 region: CRDQGTEGTEAFF. For the CDR3, the DNA is TGCAGGGACCAGGGGACCGAGGGCACTGAAGCTTTCTTT.

Ten or more counts support this clonotype. V and J are TRBV7-2 and TRBJ2-3, with D unresolved. The CDR3 loop spans 13 amino acids. The germline V and J ends were trimmed by 5 bases and 8 bases, with 14 bases remaining between them. Germline V gene data show CDR1 as SGHTA and CDR2 as FQGNSA. In DNA, the CDR3 is TGTGCCAGCAGCCCCACTCTAGAACTTACGCAGTATTTT. This gives the protein CASSPTLELTQYF.

In this sample, this clonotype turned up many times. The V call is TRBV20-1, the J call TRBJ2-3; TRBD1 matches at 10 bases. Germline lookup yields CDR1 DFQATT and CDR2 SNEGSKA (reference sequence). This CDR3 comprises 14 residues. Trimming took 3 bases from V and 6 from J; bases not matched to a gene: 6. The chain's CDR3 is CSASRAGQGDTQYF. The CDR3 coding sequence is TGCAGTGCTAGCCGGGCGGGACAGGGGGATACGCAGTATTTT.

The table lists this clonotype with many counts. The V call is TRBV12-3 or TRBV12-4, the J call TRBJ2-3; no clear D. Trimming shortened V by 6 bases and J by 5 bases, and 15 bases separated the two germline ends. The length of the CDR3 is 14 residues. In DNA, the CDR3 is TGTGCCAGCAGCCCACCGTCATCCATAGATACGCAGTATTTT. This gives the protein CASSPPSSIDTQYF.

A remark on this clonotype: Being one base from a much bigger clone, this may be a read error. The V and J genes are TRBV15 and TRBJ2-3, with a possible D match to TRBD1 (6 bases). Germline V gene data show CDR1 as LNHNV and CDR2 as YYDKDF (reference sequence). This CDR3 comprises 14 residues. CDR3 coding DNA: TGTGCCACCAACAGAGACAGGTTCACAGATACGCAGTATTTT. It codes for CATNRDRFTDTQYF.

The rearrangement uses TRBV20-1 and TRBJ2-5, with TRBD2 identical over 7 bases. The CDR3 length is 14 residues. V shed 0 bases and J 5 bases; nucleotides not matched to a gene: 6. Germline CDR1 reads DFQATT; CDR2 reads SNEGSKA (reference sequence). The CDR3 nucleotides are TGCAGTGCTAGAGATCAGGCGGGAGCGGAGACCCAGTACTTC. The encoded protein is CSARDQAGAETQYF.

This clonotype was observed a handful of times. A much larger clonotype is one base distant, so this may be a read error. V and J are TRBV4-2 and TRBJ1-2; possible D gene TRBD1, 5 bases. Germline CDR1 is LGHNA and CDR2 is YNFKEQ. The CDR3 has 15 amino acids. The CDR3 sequence is CTSSQADTQDYGYTF. As DNA, the CDR3 is TGTACCAGCAGCCAAGCGGACACCCAGGACTATGGCTACACCTTC.

The J gene is TRBJ2-3, the V gene TRBV2, with 12 bases matching TRBD2. V shed 6 bases, J shed 4 bases, and the junction held 11 bases outside the gene matches. The germline CDR1 and CDR2 sequences are SNHLY and FYNNEI. The CDR3 spans 17 residues. CDR3 protein: CASRKMWTSGKADTQYF. DNA of the CDR3: TGTGCCAGCAGAAAAATGTGGACTAGCGGGAAAGCAGATACGCAGTATTTT.

About this clonotype: A much larger clone lies one base from this, so it may be a read error. The gene calls are TRBV6-6 and TRBJ1-5; 9 bases align to TRBD1. The length of the CDR3 is 14 residues. Germline V gene lookup returns CDR1 MNHNY and CDR2 SVGAGI (reference sequence). Trimming took 6 bases from V and 6 from J; bases not matched to a gene: 6. In DNA, the CDR3 is TGTGCCAGCAGGTTGGGACAGGGCGGTCAGCCCCAGCATTTT. Its translation is CASRLGQGGQPQHF.

V is TRBV28 and J is TRBJ2-1, with D hard to call. The J call could be wrong; TRBJ2-7 is a better fit for the DNA end. The CDR3 contains 14 residues. The germline gives CDR1 MDHEN, CDR2 SYDVKM. CDR3 loop: CASSLFDRYNEQYF. The CDR3 coding sequence is TGTGCCAGCAGTTTATTCGACCGGTACAATGAGCAGTACTTC.

To note about this clonotype: This may be a read error, as it is one base from a much larger clone. The chain employs TRBV6-1 and TRBJ2-1; 7 bases map to TRBD1. The end of the DNA aligns better with TRBJ2-7, so the J call may be wrong. CDR1 and CDR2 (germline): MNHNS, SASEGT. The CDR3 has 12 residues. CDR3 DNA sequence: TGTGCCAGCAGTGGAGGGGGCAATGAGCAGTACTTC. Residues: CASSGGGNEQYF.

The chain carries TRBV3-1 and TRBJ2-3; D is tentatively TRBD1 or TRBD2 (5 bases each). Germline V gives CDR1 LGHDT, CDR2 YNNKEL (reference sequence). V gave up 2 bases and J gave up 2 bases, with 11 bases separating them. This CDR3 is 15 amino acids long. CDR3 sequence: CASSQSGAFTDTQYF. CDR3 nucleotides: TGTGCCAGCAGCCAATCCGGGGCATTCACAGATACGCAGTATTTT.

Regarding this clonotype: A read error may be the cause here, since a much bigger clone is one base away. The rearrangement joins TRBV10-3 to TRBJ1-5; D possibly corresponds to TRBD1 (5 bases). Trimming took off 5 bases at V and 6 bases at J, with 14 bases between the two ends. The CDR3 consists of 14 residues. CDR1 ENHRY and CDR2 SYGVKD come from the germline V gene. The CDR3 protein is CAISIRDGSQPQHF. In DNA form, the CDR3 reads TGTGCCATCAGTATCCGGGACGGCAGTCAGCCCCAGCATTTT.

The J gene is TRBJ2-7, the V gene TRBV21-1. TRBV21-1 is marked as a pseudogene. The CDR3 length is 13 residues. The CDR3 spells CASKTGSPYEQYF. The CDR3 nucleotides read TGTGCCAGTAAAACCGGGAGCCCCTACGAGCAGTACTTC.

The chain employs TRBV7-2 and TRBJ2-1; D tentatively fits TRBD1 or TRBD2 (5 bases each). Germline-derived CDR1 and CDR2 are SGHTA and FQGNSA. The CDR3 is 15 amino acids. Between the trimmed V and J ends, which lost 7 bases and 8 bases, there was a span of 21 bases. CDR3 sequence reads: CASIQSPRGWDEQFF. The DNA of the CDR3 is TGTGCCAGCATCCAGAGCCCGAGGGGTTGGGATGAGCAGTTCTTC.

The chain links TRBV20-1 to TRBJ2-4; no clear D. CDR1 and CDR2 from the germline V gene are DFQATT and SNEGSKA (reference sequence). Trimming cost V 3 bases and J 0 bases, with 12 bases left between them. The CDR3 has 15 residues. DNA of the CDR3: TGCAGTGCTAGTTTTCACTCTTTAGCCAAAAACATTCAGTACTTC. Translation: CSASFHSLAKNIQYF.